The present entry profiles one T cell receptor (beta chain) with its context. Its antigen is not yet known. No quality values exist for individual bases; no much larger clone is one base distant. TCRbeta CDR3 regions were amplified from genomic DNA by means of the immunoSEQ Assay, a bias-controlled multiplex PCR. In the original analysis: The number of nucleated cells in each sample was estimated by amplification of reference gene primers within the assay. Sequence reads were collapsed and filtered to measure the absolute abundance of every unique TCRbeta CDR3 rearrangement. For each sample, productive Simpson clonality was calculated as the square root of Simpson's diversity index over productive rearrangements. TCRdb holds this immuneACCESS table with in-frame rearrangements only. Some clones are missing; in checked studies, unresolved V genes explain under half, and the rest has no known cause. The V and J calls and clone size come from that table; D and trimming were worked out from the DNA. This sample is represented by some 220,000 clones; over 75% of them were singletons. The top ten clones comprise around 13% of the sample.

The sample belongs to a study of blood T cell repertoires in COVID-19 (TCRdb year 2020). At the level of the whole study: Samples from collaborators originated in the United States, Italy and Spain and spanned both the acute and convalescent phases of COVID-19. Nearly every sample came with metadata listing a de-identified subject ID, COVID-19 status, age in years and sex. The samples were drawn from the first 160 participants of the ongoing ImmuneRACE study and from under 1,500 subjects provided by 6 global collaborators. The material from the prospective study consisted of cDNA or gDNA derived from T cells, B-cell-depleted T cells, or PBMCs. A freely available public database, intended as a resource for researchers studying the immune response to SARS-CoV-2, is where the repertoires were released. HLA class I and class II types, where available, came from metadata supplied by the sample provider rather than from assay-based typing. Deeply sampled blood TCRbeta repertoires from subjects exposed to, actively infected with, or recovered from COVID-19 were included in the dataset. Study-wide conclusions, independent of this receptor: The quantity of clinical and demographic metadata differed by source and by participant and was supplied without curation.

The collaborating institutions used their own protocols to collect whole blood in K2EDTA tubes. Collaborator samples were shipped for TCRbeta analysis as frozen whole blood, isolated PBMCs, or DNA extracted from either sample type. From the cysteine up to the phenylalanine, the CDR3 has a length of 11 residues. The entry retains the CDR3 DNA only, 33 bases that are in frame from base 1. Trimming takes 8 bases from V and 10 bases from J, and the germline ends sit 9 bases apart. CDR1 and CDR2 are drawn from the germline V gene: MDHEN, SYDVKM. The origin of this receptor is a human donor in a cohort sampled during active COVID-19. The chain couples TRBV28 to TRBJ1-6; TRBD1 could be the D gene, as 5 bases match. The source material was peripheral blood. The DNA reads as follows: TGTGCCAGCCGGGGGAACTCACCCCTCCACTTT. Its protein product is CASRGNSPLHF.